This record covers a single T cell receptor (beta chain). Germline V gene sequence: CDR1 SGHRS, CDR2 YFSETQ. Unmatched junction bases numbered 8, after V lost 4 bases and J lost 8 bases. This CDR3 contains 14 residues. The sample comes from a study of blood T cell repertoires in COVID-19. For the study at large: Both acute and convalescent COVID-19 samples were obtained from the United States, Italy and Spain.

Original processing methods: Nucleated cell counts were estimated from reference gene primer amplification. Generated by immunoSEQ multiplex PCR, the TCRdb table keeps only in-frame clones and is missing some. Clone size and the V and J calls come from that table; the DNA yielded D and trimming. The table lists 72,000 or so clones, 86% of them singletons, with around 12% in the top ten. The TCR originated in a woman aged 55 to 70 with acute or convalescent COVID-19. The chain recombines TRBV5-1 with TRBJ2-2, with TRBD1 matching over 7 bases. Sequencing used peripheral blood. The CDR3 spells CASSPRQGGGELFF. For the CDR3, the DNA is TGCGCCAGCAGCCCGCGACAGGGCGGGGGGGAGCTGTTTTTT. The whole variable domain, remainder taken from reference TRBV5-1 and TRBJ2-2, is KAGVTQTPRYLIKTRGQQVTLSCSPISGHRSVSWYQQTPGQGLQFLFEYFSETQRNKGNFPGRFSGRQFSNSRSEMNVSTLELGDSALYLCASSPRQGGGELFFGEGSRLTVL.